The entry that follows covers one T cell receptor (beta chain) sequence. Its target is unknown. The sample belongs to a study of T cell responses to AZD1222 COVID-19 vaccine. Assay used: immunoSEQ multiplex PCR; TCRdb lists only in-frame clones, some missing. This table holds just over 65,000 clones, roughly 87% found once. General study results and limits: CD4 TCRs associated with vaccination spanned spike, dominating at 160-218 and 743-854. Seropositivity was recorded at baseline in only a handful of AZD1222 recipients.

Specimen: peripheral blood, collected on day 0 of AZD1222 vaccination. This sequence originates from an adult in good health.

The CDR3: CASSLHVTSGRSTGELFF. CDR3 DNA: TGTGCCAGCAGCTTACATGTTACTAGCGGGAGGTCCACCGGGGAGCTGTTTTTT. This rearrangement joins TRBV7-3 to TRBJ2-2; 12 bases are shared with TRBD2. Trimming cost V 2 bases and J 4 bases; bases outside gene matches: 8. CDR3 length: 18 residues. Looked up from germline, CDR1 is SGHTA and CDR2 is FQGTGA.